The 13 T cell receptor beta chains below were found in one sample sequenced in a study of T cells in Graves' hyperthyroidism and ophthalmopathy. RNA transcripts yielded amplified TCR beta CDR3 regions. A set of HTBI primers served as the primers for a first-round RT-PCR of the TCR CDR3. TCRdb re-analysed the multiplex PCR reads in MiXCR, keeping a single row per CDR3 protein. The sample holds about 700,000 distinct CDR3 sequences, 11% to 15% seen once. The specimen was blood. The source of these receptors is a woman aged 18 to 35 with Graves' hyperthyroidism.

In its sample, this clonotype was seen many times. The gene calls are TRBV11-2 and TRBJ2-7, with a possible D match to TRBD2 (6 bases). The V gene lost 5 bases and the J gene lost 4 bases, with 15 bases spanning the gap. The CDR3 consists of 14 residues. The germline CDR1 and CDR2 sequences are SGHAT and FQNNGV. The CDR3 here is CASSPTWGEYEQYF. The CDR3, as DNA: TGTGCCAGCAGCCCAACTTGGGGGGAGTACGAGCAGTACTTC.

This clonotype occurred a few times. The chain is built from TRBV30 and TRBJ1-5; maybe TRBD1 (6 bases). The CDR3 sequence is 15 residues long. V was pared by 0 bases and J by 4 bases, with 13 bases between. CDR1 is GTSNPN, CDR2 SVGIG, per germline (reference sequence). CDR3 nucleotide sequence: TGTGCCTGGAGTGTAGGGTCAGGGGCTAATCAGCCCCAGCATTTT. Translated: CAWSVGSGANQPQHF.

This clonotype is classed as medium-sized. The gene calls are TRBV4-3 and TRBJ2-3; either TRBD1 or TRBD2 may supply D (5 bases each). The germline V gene encodes CDR1 LGHNA and CDR2 YSLEER. CDR3 size: 18 residues. V lost 0 bases, J lost 3 bases, and 19 bases lay in between. In DNA, the CDR3 is TGCGCCAGCAGCCAAGACCCGTTCCGGGGTGAGGGGACAGATACGCAGTATTTT. It is translated as CASSQDPFRGEGTDTQYF.

This clonotype was detected ten times or more. The chain links TRBV30 to TRBJ2-7; D remains ambiguous. Germline assignment: CDR1 GTSNPN and CDR2 SVGIG (reference sequence). Trimming took 2 bases from V and 2 from J, leaving 13 bases between them. The CDR3 loop spans 14 amino acids. CDR3 nucleotide sequence: TGTGCCTGGAGTCAACCTCTGGGAACCTACGAGCAGTACTTC. Encoded protein: CAWSQPLGTYEQYF.

This sequence joins TRBV9 and TRBJ2-7; a weak D match, TRBD1 (6 bases). CDR3 length: 13 amino acids. Deletions cut 3 bases from V and 3 bases from J, with 10 bases between. Germline CDR1 is SGDLS and CDR2 is YYNGEE. DNA of the CDR3: TGTGCCAGCAGCGAAGGGACAAACTACGAGCAGTACTTC. Its translation: CASSEGTNYEQYF.

The chain has TRBV5-1 and TRBJ2-5, with D perhaps TRBD1 (5 bases). In germline, CDR1 is SGHRS, CDR2 YFSETQ. The ends were cut back, 1 base at V and 5 bases at J, with 15 bases in the middle. CDR3 length equals 15 residues. The DNA of the CDR3 is TGCGCCAGCAGCTTGCAGGGCAGGGATTTCGAGACCCAGTACTTC. Encoded protein: CASSLQGRDFETQYF.

This clonotype occurred many times. The CDR3 DNA is TGTGCCAGCAGCCTACCCCAGTCCAGGGTTGATACGCAGTATTTT. Translating gives CASSLPQSRVDTQYF. The genes are TRBV7-9 and TRBJ2-3; D possibly corresponds to TRBD1 (5 bases). V was trimmed by 5 bases and J by 6 bases, leaving 18 bases between them. Germline V gene sequence: CDR1 SEHNR, CDR2 FQNEAQ (reference sequence). CDR3 length: 15 amino acids.

V and J are TRBV7-2 and TRBJ2-1; D might be TRBD1 or TRBD2, each matching 5 bases. This CDR3 region has 15 residues. V lost 1 base to trimming and J lost 6 bases, with 13 bases between them. Per the germline V gene, CDR1 is SGHTA and CDR2 is FQGNSA. The CDR3 is CASSLEGTGFNEQFF. CDR3 nucleotide sequence: TGTGCCAGCAGCTTAGAGGGGACGGGATTCAATGAGCAGTTCTTC.

The chain uses TRBV20-1 and TRBJ2-7; 7 nucleotides align to TRBD1. Germline V gene data show CDR1 as DFQATT and CDR2 as SNEGSKA (reference sequence). J gave up 7 bases and V 6 bases, and 12 bases lay outside the gene matches. This CDR3 is 13 amino acids long. CDR3 in DNA: TGCAGTGCCCCCGGGACAGCAAGCTGGGAGCAGTACTTC. Its protein is CSAPGTASWEQYF.

This clonotype was detected once. V usage is TRBV4-3 and J usage is TRBJ2-3; possibly TRBD2 for D (5 bases). CDR1 and CDR2 from the germline V gene are LGHNA and YSLEER. This CDR3 contains 17 residues. V was pared by 1 base and J by 3 bases, with 17 bases between. The CDR3 DNA reads as TGCGCCAGCAGCCAAGCCTTTAGCAGGAGAGGGACAGATACGCAGTATTTT. Translated: CASSQAFSRRGTDTQYF.

This clonotype was detected ten times or more. The chain joins TRBV28 to TRBJ1-2; D is uncertain. CDR3 size: 15 residues. Trimming removed 6 bases from V and 5 bases from J, with 19 bases in between. Germline V gene lookup returns CDR1 MDHEN and CDR2 SYDVKM. CDR3 protein: CASSPRPALKYGYTF. CDR3 nucleotides: TGTGCCAGCAGCCCACGACCGGCCCTGAAATATGGCTACACCTTC.

This clonotype was seen at least ten times. V and J are TRBV11-3 and TRBJ2-5; 13 nucleotides match TRBD2. With 5 bases clipped from V and 2 bases from J, the junction kept 14 bases outside the gene matches. This CDR3 has 19 residues. Germline CDR1 and CDR2: SGHNT and YENEEA. CDR3 residues: CASSVAPVLAGGQQETQYF. The CDR3 DNA sequence: TGTGCCAGCAGCGTAGCCCCGGTACTAGCGGGAGGGCAACAAGAGACCCAGTACTTC.

This clonotype appeared many times. This sequence joins TRBV5-8 and TRBJ2-1, with TRBD2 identical over 9 bases. The CDR3 spans 19 residues. CDR1 is SGHTS, CDR2 YDEGEE, per germline. V gave up 1 base and J gave up 0 bases; unmatched junction bases: 11. For the CDR3, the DNA is TGTGCCAGCAGCTTGAGGGGACTAGCAGCGGCTCGCTCCTACAATGAGCAGTTCTTC. This sequence encodes CASSLRGLAAARSYNEQFF.